Listed below are T cell receptor beta chains from one sample, sequenced in a study of blood T cell repertoires in COVID-19. Measured with immunoSEQ multiplex PCR; TCRdb has only the in-frame clones, and not every one. The sample contains nearly 350,000 clones, approximately 87% of which appear only once. Material for sequencing was peripheral blood. Receptor source: a woman between 45 and 60 years old with COVID-19, enrolled during active disease. The CDR3 runs from the conserved cysteine through the conserved F or W. The D gene is left open where the match is weak. Clone sizes are given selectively: once, few, many, or a class where the clone is expanded.

-,TRBV29-1,-,TRBJ2-7,TGCAGCGGGAAATCGAGGAAGCACGAGCAGTACTTC,CSGKSRKHEQYF
TRBD2,TRBV5-4,-,TRBJ2-7,TGTGCCAGCAGTTCAGCGGGATTCTCCTACGAGCAGTACTTC,CASSSAGFSYEQYF
-,TRBV11-3,-,TRBJ1-1,TGTGCCAGCAGCTCGGGACTGATCATGAACACTGAAGCTTTCTTT,CASSSGLIMNTEAFF
TRBD1,TRBV6-4,-,TRBJ2-2,TGTGCCAGCAGGGACAGGGGGTCCTCCGGGGAGCTGTTTTTT,CASRDRGSSGELFF
TRBD2,TRBV3-1/TRBV3-2,once,TRBJ2-5,TGTGCCAGCAGCCAAACGACTAGCGGCAGAGAGACCCAGTACTTC,CASSQTTSGRETQYF
TRBD2,TRBV6-1,-,TRBJ2-1,TGTGCCAGCAGCGAAGGCACTAGCGGTTTTAATGAGCAGTTCTTC,CASSEGTSGFNEQFF
-,TRBV6-6,-,TRBJ1-2,TGTGCCAGCAGCCCCGACAGAATCTATGGCTACACCTTC,CASSPDRIYGYTF
-,TRBV4-1,-,TRBJ2-2,TGCGCCAGCAGCCAACCCTCTAGTTCCGGGGAGCTGTTTTTT,CASSQPSSSGELFF
-,TRBV4-3,-,TRBJ1-1,TGCGCCAGCAGCCAAAAACCCGACGGGAGGGGGGGTTTCTTT,CASSQKPDGRGGFF
-,TRBV2,-,TRBJ1-4,TGTGCCAGCAAAGGGGTTTCGACTAATGAAAAACTGTTTTTT,CASKGVSTNEKLFF
-,TRBV5-1,-,TRBJ2-1,TGCGCCAGCAGCTCGTCCCCTAGCAGCAATGAGCAGTTCTTC,CASSSSPSSNEQFF
-,TRBV19,-,TRBJ1-5,TGTGCCAGTAGTATAGGGGCAGGGCCCAATCAGCCCCAGCATTTT,CASSIGAGPNQPQHF
TRBD2,TRBV4-1,-,TRBJ2-1,TGCGCCAGCAGCCAAGTCCCAGGACTAGCGGGAGGCTCCAATGAGCAGTTCTTC,CASSQVPGLAGGSNEQFF
-,TRBV6-5,once,TRBJ2-7,TGTGCCAGCTGGCTTGACAGCTCCTACGAGCAGTACTTC,CASWLDSSYEQYF
-,TRBV24-1,-,TRBJ1-2,TGTGCCACCAGTGATTCGAGGACAGTAAACTATGGCTACACCTTC,CATSDSRTVNYGYTF
-,TRBV7-9,few,TRBJ1-1,TGTGCCAGCAGCTTCGGTACGTTGAACACTGAAGCTTTCTTT,CASSFGTLNTEAFF
-,TRBV5-6,once,TRBJ2-1,TGTGCCAGCAGCTGGATCGAAGGGGTAAATGAGCAGTTCTTC,CASSWIEGVNEQFF
-,TRBV5-1,-,TRBJ1-4,TGCGCCAGCGGAGGAGACAGGTCGGGAGAAAAACTGTTTTTT,CASGGDRSGEKLFF
-,TRBV3-1/TRBV3-2,-,TRBJ2-5,TGTGCCAGCAGTCTAAAGGAGACCCAGTACTTC,CASSLKETQYF
TRBD1,TRBV6-6,-,TRBJ2-7,TGTGCCAGCAGTTACGACAGGGCCTCCTACGAGCAGTACTTC,CASSYDRASYEQYF
-,TRBV20-1,-,TRBJ1-1,TGCAGTGCTAGTCCTCCCCCCCGGAGCACTGAAGCTTTCTTT,CSASPPPRSTEAFF
-,TRBV5-6,-,TRBJ1-2,TGTGCCAGCAGCTCTAGACAGGCTACTAACTATGGCTACACCTTC,CASSSRQATNYGYTF
TRBD2,TRBV3-1/TRBV3-2,-,TRBJ2-1,TGTGCCAGCAGCCGCACTAGCGGGAGTTACAATGAGCAGTTCTTC,CASSRTSGSYNEQFF